The next 12 T cell receptor beta chains were all read from a single sample in a study of chronic HIV infection and antiretroviral therapy. Each CDR3 protein is one row after TCRdb ran MiXCR on the 5' RACE reads. The table has 25,000 to 35,000 distinct CDR3 sequences, 7.5% to 10% seen once. Input material: peripheral blood. These receptors all stem from an adult who had HIV and had not received antiretroviral therapy, or was an uninfected healthy control (not recorded which).

This clonotype was seen repeatedly, ten times or more. The V and J genes are TRBV5-4 and TRBJ2-3; no definite D call. Trimming shortened V by 7 bases and J by 1 base, and 13 bases separated the two germline ends. In germline, CDR1 is SGHNT, CDR2 YYREEE (reference sequence). The CDR3 sequence is 14 residues long. CDR3 DNA sequence: TGTGCCAGCGCAAGGGAAGGAGGCACAGATACGCAGTATTTT. Protein product: CASAREGGTDTQYF.

This clonotype was recorded a few times. The chain carries TRBV2 and TRBJ2-7; D might be TRBD1 (6 bases). The CDR3 has 15 residues. Trimming removed 1 base at V and 4 bases at J, with 14 bases between. Germline CDR1 and CDR2: SNHLY and FYNNEI. The CDR3, as DNA: TGTGCCAGCAGTGAAGGAGTGGGGGCCAGATACGAGCAGTACTTC. This translates into CASSEGVGARYEQYF.

This clonotype was recorded many times. The V and J genes are TRBV11-3 and TRBJ1-2; 10 nucleotides agree with TRBD1. Germline V gives CDR1 SGHNT, CDR2 YENEEA. V was clipped by 2 bases and J by 6 bases; unmatched bases: 6. This CDR3 has 15 residues. The CDR3 loop is CASSLRRDRGDGYTF. CDR3 DNA sequence: TGTGCCAGCAGCTTACGGCGGGACAGGGGCGATGGCTACACCTTC.

V usage is TRBV6-6 and J usage is TRBJ2-7; the D gene is possibly TRBD2 (6 bases). Germline V gene data show CDR1 as MNHNY and CDR2 as SVGAGI (reference sequence). The CDR3 totals 15 residues. The germline V and J ends were trimmed by 6 bases and 2 bases, with 17 bases remaining between them. CDR3 residues: CASSRSQEGTYEQYF. CDR3 DNA: TGTGCCAGCAGCCGCAGTCAGGAGGGGACCTACGAGCAGTACTTC.

This clonotype appeared many times. The V and J genes are TRBV10-2 and TRBJ1-5, with D perhaps TRBD1 (6 bases). V was shortened by 3 bases and J by 7 bases, with 13 bases between the two germline ends. Germline V gene data show CDR1 as WSHSY and CDR2 as SAAADI. CDR3 size: 14 residues. The CDR3 loop reads CASSDSGAGQPQHF. DNA of the CDR3: TGCGCCAGCAGTGATTCAGGGGCCGGCCAGCCCCAGCATTTT.

This clonotype was seen many times. This chain uses TRBV11-2 with TRBJ2-1; D perhaps matches TRBD1 (6 bases). The V gene lost 5 bases and the J gene lost 0 bases, with 14 bases spanning the gap. The CDR3 has 16 amino acids. Germline-derived CDR1 and CDR2 are SGHAT and FQNNGV. The CDR3 DNA is TGTGCCAGCAGCCCCGAACAGGGCTTCTCCTACAATGAGCAGTTCTTC. Translation: CASSPEQGFSYNEQFF.

There are many counts of this clonotype. The chain joins TRBV18 to TRBJ1-1; no firm D call. Trimming shortened V by 6 bases and J by 2 bases, and 19 bases separated the two germline ends. The germline V gene has CDR1 KGHSH and CDR2 LQKENI. There are 16 residues in the CDR3. The CDR3 is CASSLRNSRSNTEAFF. In DNA form, the CDR3 reads TGTGCCAGCTCCCTGAGGAACAGCCGGTCCAACACTGAAGCTTTCTTT.

This sequence joins TRBV11-2 and TRBJ2-4; TRBD2 aligns across 7 bases. V trimming: 5 bases; J trimming: 2 bases; junction bases outside the gene matches: 6. The CDR3 sequence is 15 residues long. Germline V gene lookup returns CDR1 SGHAT and CDR2 FQNNGV. CDR3 region: CASSISGAPKNIQYF. The CDR3 DNA sequence: TGTGCCAGCAGCATCAGCGGGGCCCCCAAAAACATTCAGTACTTC.

This clonotype was detected many times. This chain connects TRBV5-1 to TRBJ1-2; TRBD1 might be the D (5 bases). The V gene lost 0 bases and the J gene lost 5 bases, with 14 bases spanning the gap. CDR1 is SGHRS, CDR2 YFSETQ, per germline. The CDR3 spans 15 residues. The chain's CDR3 is CASSLEGGDRYGYTF. In DNA, the CDR3 is TGCGCCAGCAGCTTGGAAGGAGGGGATAGATATGGCTACACCTTC.

The chain links TRBV5-1 to TRBJ2-2, with D uncertain. CDR1 SGHRS and CDR2 YFSETQ come from the germline V gene. Trimming removed 5 bases from V and 1 base from J, with 3 bases in between. The CDR3 spans 12 residues. Here the CDR3 DNA reads TGCGCCAGCAGTGAGAACACCGGGGAGCTGTTTTTT. It specifies CASSENTGELFF. The variable domain in full, with the rest retrieved from reference TRBV5-1 and TRBJ2-2, is KAGVTQTPRYLIKTRGQQVTLSCSPISGHRSVSWYQQTPGQGLQFLFEYFSETQRNKGNFPGRFSGRQFSNSRSEMNVSTLELGDSALYLCASSENTGELFFGEGSRLTVL.

This clonotype was detected ten times or more. The rearrangement links TRBV30 to TRBJ2-2; tentatively, D is TRBD1 (6 bases). Trimming took off 7 bases at V and 7 bases at J, with 16 bases between the two ends. The CDR3 totals 13 residues. Germline loops: CDR1 GTSNPN, CDR2 SVGIG (reference sequence). The CDR3 coding sequence is TGTGCCTCCCAGGGGCTGTGGCGCGGGGAGCTGTTTTTT. Translating gives CASQGLWRGELFF. The full variable domain, completed using reference TRBV30 and TRBJ2-2, is SQTIHQWPATLVQPVGSPLSLECTVEGTSNPNLYWYRQAAGRGLQLLFYSVGIGQISSEVPQNLSASRPQDRQFILSSKKLLLSDSGFYLCASQGLWRGELFFGEGSRLTVL.

This clonotype came up many times. This rearrangement joins TRBV27 to TRBJ2-4; D not certain. The CDR3 is 17 amino acids. CDR1 and CDR2 (germline): MNHEY, SMNVEV (reference sequence). V lost 5 bases and J lost 9, with 26 bases in between. As DNA, the CDR3 is TGTGCCAGCAGTACTCTCTTTGGGGATTCAATTCAAAGCATTCAGTACTTC. Translated, it gives CASSTLFGDSIQSIQYF.